The 9 T cell receptor beta chains in this list originate from one sample, sequenced in a study of blood T cell repertoires in COVID-19. Sequencing was performed with immunoSEQ multiplex PCR; in TCRdb, only in-frame clones are kept and a portion is missing. Counted here are 300,000 to 350,000 clones, 83% occurring once; the ten biggest clones make up 2.5% to 3.5%. The sample consisted of peripheral blood. These receptor sequences come from a man aged 25-45 years with active or convalescent COVID-19.

The chain's CDR3 is CASSPIRTPLHF. The CDR3 DNA follows: TGTGCCAGCAGTCCTATCAGGACACCCCTCCACTTT. The J gene is TRBJ1-6, the V gene TRBV28, with D uncertain. This CDR3 spans 12 amino acids. The germline V and J ends were trimmed by 5 bases and 11 bases, with 10 bases remaining between them. Germline V gene sequence: CDR1 MDHEN, CDR2 SYDVKM. Supplemented by reference TRBV28 and TRBJ1-6, the full variable domain reads DVKVTQSSRYLVKRTGEKVFLECVQDMDHENMFWYRQDPGLGLRLIYFSYDVKMKEKGDIPEGYSVSREKKERFSLILESASTNQTSMYLCASSPIRTPLHFGNGTRLTVT.

This rearrangement joins TRBV28 to TRBJ1-2, with D possibly being TRBD1 (5 bases). This CDR3 spans 15 amino acids. Trimming pared 5 bases from V and 4 bases from J, leaving 17 bases between. Germline-derived CDR1 and CDR2 are MDHEN and SYDVKM. CDR3 sequence: CASSPIAGNPYGYTF. The CDR3 nucleotides are TGTGCCAGCAGTCCAATAGCAGGGAACCCCTATGGCTACACCTTC.

V and J are TRBV4-1 and TRBJ1-2; 9 bases are a match to TRBD1. The CDR3 contains 16 residues. Germline V gene data show CDR1 as MGHRA and CDR2 as YSYEKL. V lost 4 bases, J lost 2 bases, and 8 bases stayed unmatched. CDR3 DNA sequence: TGCGCCAGCAGCCTGGGACAGGGTGGGGGGAACTATGGCTACACCTTC. Protein: CASSLGQGGGNYGYTF.

V gene TRBV2 combines with J gene TRBJ1-3; tentative D call: TRBD1 (5 bases). Germline V gene sequence: CDR1 SNHLY, CDR2 FYNNEI. The CDR3 has 13 residues. V lost 7 bases, J lost 4 bases, and 11 bases lay in between. Here the CDR3 DNA reads TGTGCCAGCAAAAGGGGAAGAGGAAACACCATATATTTT. Translating it yields CASKRGRGNTIYF.

The V call is TRBV11-2, the J call TRBJ2-3, with 11 bases matching TRBD2. V was pared by 3 bases and J by 5 bases, with 10 bases of the junction left unmatched. In germline, CDR1 is SGHAT, CDR2 FQNNGV. This CDR3 is 17 amino acids long. CDR3 DNA sequence: TGTGCCAGCAGCTTGGGGGGGCTAGCGGGAGGACAAGATACGCAGTATTTT. Amino acids: CASSLGGLAGGQDTQYF.

J is TRBJ1-2 and V is TRBV9; 8 positions match TRBD1. The CDR3 spans 16 residues. Germline-derived CDR1 and CDR2 are SGDLS and YYNGEE. J gave up 4 bases and V 0 bases, and 8 bases lay outside the gene matches. The CDR3 DNA reads as TGTGCCAGCAGCGTAGGGCCCACAGGGGGTGGCTATGGCTACACCTTC. This translates into CASSVGPTGGGYGYTF.

The V call is TRBV2, the J call TRBJ2-5; possible D gene TRBD1, 6 bases. Deletions cut 7 bases from V and 4 bases from J, with 10 bases between. The germline gives CDR1 SNHLY, CDR2 FYNNEI. The CDR3 sequence is 12 residues long. Here the CDR3 DNA reads TGTGCCAGCACCCAAGGGGGAGAGACCCAGTACTTC. Its translation is CASTQGGETQYF.

The chain's CDR3 is CASSSRTSGGLGGTDTQYF. DNA of the CDR3: TGTGCCAGCAGCTCCCGGACTAGCGGGGGGTTAGGTGGCACAGATACGCAGTATTTT. The J gene is TRBJ2-3, the V gene TRBV11-3; 14 bases match TRBD2. The ends lost 4 bases at V and 1 base at J; junction bases unmatched: 10. There are 19 residues in the CDR3. Germline values: CDR1 SGHNT, CDR2 YENEEA.

This chain joins TRBV18 and TRBJ2-1; 7 bases agree with TRBD2. The V gene's germline CDR1 is KGHSH and CDR2 LQKENI. The CDR3 has 15 residues. J was trimmed by 1 base and V by 3 bases; bases with no gene match: 3. CDR3 in amino acids: CASSPRDYSYNEQFF. The CDR3 nucleotides are TGTGCCAGCTCACCCCGGGACTATTCCTACAATGAGCAGTTCTTC.